What follows are 30 T cell receptor beta chains derived from one specimen sequenced in a study of CD8 T cells in Susac syndrome (dated by TCRdb to the late 2010s). Library preparation employed the immunoSEQ multiplex PCR assay. RNA was extracted with the RNeasy kit and 0.5 to 1 ug was reverse transcribed using random hexamers. The public reads were reprocessed in TCRdb via fastp at Q25 and MiXCR, keeping in-frame beta chains. Each CDR3 protein appears once, grouped with its most common genes and DNA. The sample includes 150,000 to 200,000 distinct CDR3 sequences, with 95% observed a single time. About 0.15% of the sample goes to the ten largest clones. The sequenced sample consisted of CD8+ T cells from PBMCs. These receptors originate from a human donor with Susac syndrome.

The chain combines TRBV7-8 with TRBJ1-2; tentative D call: TRBD1 (5 bases). Per the germline V gene, CDR1 is SGHVS and CDR2 is FQNEAQ. CDR3 length equals 14 residues. The V gene lost 4 bases and the J gene lost 4 bases, with 13 bases spanning the gap. DNA of the CDR3: TGTGCCAGCAGCTCCACGGGGGTAGCCTATGGCTACACCTTC. Its protein is CASSSTGVAYGYTF.

CDR3 residues: CSATGLAGGLGETQYF. CDR3 nucleotides: TGCAGTGCTACAGGACTAGCGGGAGGTCTAGGCGAGACCCAGTACTTC. This rearrangement joins TRBV20-1 to TRBJ2-5; 14 nucleotides match TRBD2. Germline CDR1 is DFQATT and CDR2 is SNEGSKA (reference sequence). The CDR3 consists of 16 residues. V lost 4 bases, J lost 5 bases, and 9 bases stayed unmatched.

V usage is TRBV7-9 and J usage is TRBJ1-2; tentative D call: TRBD1 (6 bases). CDR3 size: 13 residues. V was cut by 2 bases and J by 6 bases, with 10 bases left in between. Germline V CDR1 and CDR2: SEHNR, FQNEAQ (reference sequence). CDR3 region: CASSLPQGNGYTF. CDR3 DNA sequence: TGTGCCAGCAGCTTACCACAGGGAAATGGCTACACCTTC.

This clonotype appeared a single time. The J gene is TRBJ2-6, the V gene TRBV13, with D possibly matching TRBD2 (5 bases). The CDR3 length is 16 residues. The germline CDR1 and CDR2 sequences are PRHDT and FYEKMQ (reference sequence). Trimming stripped 1 base from V and 1 base from J, with 8 bases between. The CDR3, as DNA: TGTGCCAGCAGCTTAGCCCGGGAATCTGGGGCCAACGTCCTGACTTTC. This sequence encodes CASSLARESGANVLTF.

The V and J genes are TRBV7-9 and TRBJ2-2, with 7 nucleotides matching TRBD2. Per the germline V gene, CDR1 is SEHNR and CDR2 is FQNEAQ (reference sequence). The CDR3 spans 17 residues. V lost 3 bases to trimming and J lost 4 bases; unmatched junction nucleotides: 11. The CDR3 protein is CASSFDGLSGVTGELFF. For the CDR3, the DNA is TGTGCCAGCAGCTTCGACGGCCTCAGCGGGGTCACCGGGGAGCTGTTTTTT.

The J gene is TRBJ2-5, the V gene TRBV7-9; 12 bases agree with TRBD2. The V gene's germline CDR1 is SEHNR and CDR2 FQNEAQ (reference sequence). The V segment lost 5 bases and the J segment 4 bases; nucleotides outside the gene matches: 5. The CDR3 is made up of 15 amino acids. CDR3: CASSRLAGDVETQYF. The CDR3 DNA reads as TGTGCCAGCAGCAGACTAGCGGGAGACGTAGAGACCCAGTACTTC.

V and J are TRBV5-1 and TRBJ2-7; D is uncertain. This CDR3 is 13 amino acids long. With 1 base removed from V and 1 base from J, the gap between germline ends came to 6 bases. In germline, CDR1 is SGHRS, CDR2 YFSETQ. CDR3 nucleotide sequence: TGCGCCAGCAGCTTGTCTAGATCCTACGAGCAGTACTTC. The encoded protein is CASSLSRSYEQYF.

This chain joins TRBV3-1 and TRBJ1-2, with D tentatively TRBD1 (5 bases). Trimming stripped 3 bases from V and 7 bases from J, with 15 bases between. The CDR3 spans 14 residues. CDR1 is LGHDT and CDR2 is YNNKEL in the germline V gene (reference sequence). CDR3 DNA sequence: TGTGCCAGCAGCCAGCTAGCGCCTGGGGCTGGCTACACCTTC. Translated: CASSQLAPGAGYTF.

The V gene is TRBV30, the J gene TRBJ1-3; unclear D gene. This CDR3 comprises 16 residues. V lost 0 bases and J 0 bases, leaving 12 bases between the germline ends. Germline V gene lookup returns CDR1 GTSNPN and CDR2 SVGIG (reference sequence). The CDR3 DNA sequence: TGTGCCTGGAGTGTACGAGAAGCGAACTCTGGAAACACCATATATTTT. As protein: CAWSVREANSGNTIYF.

The V gene is TRBV28, the J gene TRBJ1-1; no firm D call. V gave up 8 bases and J gave up 7 bases, with 17 bases separating them. The CDR3 runs 13 residues. Germline V lookup: CDR1 MDHEN, CDR2 SYDVKM. The CDR3 spells CASPRTPGDEAFF. CDR3 DNA: TGTGCCAGCCCCAGGACCCCCGGCGATGAAGCTTTCTTT.

The V call is TRBV7-3, the J call TRBJ2-2; possibly TRBD2 for D (6 bases). The CDR3 extends over 16 amino acids. Germline assignment: CDR1 SGHTA and CDR2 FQGTGA. V shed 4 bases and J shed 0 bases, with 12 bases lying between them. The CDR3 is CASSSTGGTNTGELFF. The CDR3 bases are TGTGCCAGCAGCTCTACCGGGGGAACGAACACCGGGGAGCTGTTTTTT.

J is TRBJ2-5 and V is TRBV3-1; TRBD2 matches at 7 bases. This CDR3 region has 15 residues. Germline-derived CDR1 and CDR2 are LGHDT and YNNKEL (reference sequence). After removal of 0 bases from V and 5 bases from J, the junction contained 6 bases not matched to a gene. CDR3 loop: CASSQESGKGETQYF. The CDR3 DNA reads as TGTGCCAGCAGCCAAGAGAGCGGGAAGGGGGAGACCCAGTACTTC.

The V call is TRBV5-6, the J call TRBJ2-7, with TRBD2 matching over 13 bases. Germline V gives CDR1 SGHDT, CDR2 YYEEEE. This CDR3 is 13 amino acids long. Losses at the gene ends were 5 bases for V and 10 bases for J; bases not matched to a gene: 6. The CDR3 here is CASSKTSGGPQYF. DNA of the CDR3: TGTGCCAGCAGTAAGACTAGCGGGGGGCCCCAGTACTTC.

This chain links TRBV5-6 with TRBJ2-1; D is uncertain. The CDR3 is 14 residues long. Trimming shortened V by 0 bases and J by 8 bases, and 12 bases separated the two germline ends. Germline lookup yields CDR1 SGHDT and CDR2 YYEEEE. The CDR3 DNA reads as TGTGCCAGCAGCTTGGGTGGTACCGGGTATGAGCAGTTCTTC. Its translation is CASSLGGTGYEQFF.

The rearrangement uses TRBV4-1 and TRBJ2-7; maybe TRBD1 (5 bases). Trimming cost V 2 bases and J 3 bases, with 14 bases left between them. Germline loops: CDR1 MGHRA, CDR2 YSYEKL. There are 15 residues in the CDR3. The chain's CDR3 is CASSQHRKSGYEQYF. DNA of the CDR3: TGCGCCAGCAGCCAACACAGGAAGTCCGGCTACGAGCAGTACTTC.

This chain joins TRBV2 and TRBJ2-1; the D is unclear. V was shortened by 4 bases and J by 2 bases, with 9 bases between the two germline ends. This CDR3 has 14 residues. The V gene's germline CDR1 is SNHLY and CDR2 FYNNEI. CDR3 in amino acids: CASSGQLTYNEQFF. The CDR3 nucleotides read TGTGCCAGCAGTGGGCAGCTCACCTACAATGAGCAGTTCTTC.

This chain joins TRBV18 and TRBJ2-5; possible D gene TRBD1, 5 bases. V shed 5 bases and J shed 1 base, with 8 bases lying between them. The CDR3 loop spans 13 amino acids. Germline V CDR1 and CDR2: KGHSH, LQKENI. In nucleotides, the CDR3 is TGTGCCAGCTCAGGGGCGTTCCAAGAGACCCAGTACTTC. This encodes CASSGAFQETQYF.

V is TRBV7-9 and J is TRBJ2-7; unclear D gene. The length of the CDR3 is 14 residues. Germline V lookup: CDR1 SEHNR, CDR2 FQNEAQ (reference sequence). V was trimmed by 5 bases and J by 0 bases, leaving 11 bases between them. The CDR3 is CASSGTVSSYEQYF. CDR3 nucleotides: TGTGCCAGCAGCGGCACCGTGAGCTCCTACGAGCAGTACTTC.

The V gene is TRBV5-1, the J gene TRBJ2-2, with unresolved D. The V end was cut by 2 bases, the J end by 4 bases, with 6 bases between. This CDR3 spans 13 amino acids. The germline V gene has CDR1 SGHRS and CDR2 YFSETQ. CDR3 residues: CASSFTGTGELFF. In DNA form, the CDR3 reads TGCGCCAGCAGCTTCACGGGCACCGGGGAGCTGTTTTTT.

The rearrangement joins TRBV20-1 to TRBJ2-7; 11 bases map to TRBD1. V lost 0 bases to trimming and J lost 4 bases; unmatched junction nucleotides: 5. The CDR3 has 15 residues. Germline CDR1 and CDR2: DFQATT and SNEGSKA (reference sequence). Here the CDR3 DNA reads TGCAGTGCTAGAGATGGTGGACAGGGGGCATACGAGCAGTACTTC. Residues: CSARDGGQGAYEQYF.

J is TRBJ1-4 and V is TRBV7-2; 8 bases are shared with TRBD1. This CDR3 region has 15 residues. V was pared by 2 bases and J by 6 bases, with 5 bases of the junction left unmatched. CDR1 and CDR2 from the germline V gene are SGHTA and FQGNSA. This CDR3 reads CASSLQTGEYEKLFF. The CDR3 nucleotides are TGTGCCAGCAGCTTACAGACAGGGGAGTATGAAAAACTGTTTTTT. The whole variable domain, remainder taken from reference TRBV7-2 and TRBJ1-4, is GAGVSQSPSNKVTEKGKDVELRCDPISGHTALYWYRQSLGQGLEFLIYFQGNSAPDKSGLPSDRFSAERTGGSVSTLTIQRTQQEDSAVYLCASSLQTGEYEKLFFGSGTQLSVL.

This sequence joins TRBV2 and TRBJ2-5; D unresolved. This CDR3 has 13 amino acids. V was pared by 7 bases and J by 5 bases, with 14 bases between. Germline lookup yields CDR1 SNHLY and CDR2 FYNNEI. CDR3 sequence (DNA): TGTGCCAGCAACTGGCCGGGTGGCGAGACCCAGTACTTC. It codes for CASNWPGGETQYF.

This clonotype was detected only once. The J gene is TRBJ2-3, the V gene TRBV29-1; D gene uncertain. Germline CDR1 is SQVTM and CDR2 is ANQGSEA. V was clipped by 4 bases and J by 2 bases, with 10 bases between them. The CDR3 spans 13 residues. CDR3 in DNA: TGCAGCGTTGTCTCTGCATACACAGATACGCAGTATTTT. It is translated as CSVVSAYTDTQYF.

The V call is TRBV7-9, the J call TRBJ2-1; tentatively, D is TRBD2 (6 bases). The germline gives CDR1 SEHNR, CDR2 FQNEAQ (reference sequence). V lost 6 bases and J 2 bases, leaving 17 bases between the germline ends. The CDR3 length is 16 residues. CDR3 residues: CASSSSGRPTYNEQFF. The CDR3 DNA sequence: TGTGCCAGCAGTTCCTCAGGGAGGCCAACCTACAATGAGCAGTTCTTC. The whole variable domain, remainder taken from reference TRBV7-9 and TRBJ2-1, is DTGVSQNPRHKITKRGQNVTFRCDPISEHNRLYWYRQTLGQGPEFLTYFQNEAQLEKSRLLSDRFSAERPKGSFSTLEIQRTEQGDSAMYLCASSSSGRPTYNEQFFGPGTRLTVL.

The chain has TRBV6-1 and TRBJ2-5; TRBD2 matches at 12 bases. The CDR3 spans 15 residues. Germline-derived CDR1 and CDR2 are MNHNS and SASEGT. The ends lost 3 bases at V and 2 bases at J; junction bases unmatched: 1. The CDR3 spells CASSETSGGQETQYF. CDR3 sequence (DNA): TGTGCCAGCAGTGAGACTAGCGGGGGACAAGAGACCCAGTACTTC.

V gene TRBV6-4 combines with J gene TRBJ1-5; the D gene is possibly TRBD1 (6 bases). V shed 3 bases and J shed 4 bases, with 10 bases lying between them. This CDR3 has 14 amino acids. Germline CDR1 and CDR2: MRHNA and SNTAGT. The CDR3 protein is CASSEEGGNQPQHF. DNA of the CDR3: TGTGCCAGCAGTGAGGAAGGGGGAAATCAGCCCCAGCATTTT.

This chain uses TRBV7-9 with TRBJ1-2, with 8 positions matching TRBD1. The V segment lost 1 base and the J segment 5 bases; nucleotides outside the gene matches: 6. The CDR3 covers 15 residues. CDR1 is SEHNR and CDR2 is FQNEAQ in the germline V gene (reference sequence). The CDR3 sequence is CASSLGTGPGYGYTF. CDR3 nucleotide sequence: TGTGCCAGCAGCTTAGGGACAGGGCCTGGGTATGGCTACACCTTC.

V gene TRBV27 combines with J gene TRBJ2-5, with 11 nucleotides matching TRBD2. Germline loops: CDR1 MNHEY, CDR2 SMNVEV (reference sequence). This CDR3 comprises 16 residues. The ends lost 1 base at V and 1 base at J; junction bases unmatched: 2. CDR3 sequence reads: CASSLLAGGSQETQYF. The CDR3 DNA reads TGTGCCAGCAGTTTATTAGCGGGGGGGTCCCAAGAGACCCAGTACTTC.

The V call is TRBV19, the J call TRBJ2-7; 9 bases agree with TRBD2. The CDR3 contains 16 residues. V lost 3 bases and J lost 2; bases outside the gene matches: 8. Per germline, CDR1 LNHDA and CDR2 SQIVND (reference sequence). DNA of the CDR3: TGTGCCAGTAGTATCCTCTCGACTAGCGGTACCTACGAGCAGTACTTC. Translating it yields CASSILSTSGTYEQYF.

This chain connects TRBV18 to TRBJ2-7, with TRBD2 matching over 11 bases. Per the germline V gene, CDR1 is KGHSH and CDR2 is LQKENI. This CDR3 comprises 16 residues. V gave up 4 bases and J gave up 1 base; unmatched junction bases: 6. CDR3 in amino acids: CASSLSGLAGSYEQYF. CDR3 coding DNA: TGTGCCAGCTCACTCTCTGGACTAGCGGGTTCCTACGAGCAGTACTTC.